This T cell receptor beta chain was obtained from a study of control samples from healthy donors and cancer patients. The CDR3 totals 13 residues. Germline CDR1 and CDR2: SGHDN and FVKESK. The V and J ends lost 1 base and 5 bases respectively, with 8 bases between them. Libraries were prepared by immunoSEQ multiplex PCR; TCRdb keeps only in-frame clonotypes and omits some of them. Of about 220,000 clones in the sample, roughly 94% were seen once. The specimen was blood. This rearrangement joins TRBV14 to TRBJ2-5; D unclear. This receptor was identified in a man in his forties or fifties in good health. The CDR3 DNA follows: TGTGCCAGCAGCCAAGTGGAGTGGGAGACCCAGTACTTC. It yields the protein CASSQVEWETQYF.